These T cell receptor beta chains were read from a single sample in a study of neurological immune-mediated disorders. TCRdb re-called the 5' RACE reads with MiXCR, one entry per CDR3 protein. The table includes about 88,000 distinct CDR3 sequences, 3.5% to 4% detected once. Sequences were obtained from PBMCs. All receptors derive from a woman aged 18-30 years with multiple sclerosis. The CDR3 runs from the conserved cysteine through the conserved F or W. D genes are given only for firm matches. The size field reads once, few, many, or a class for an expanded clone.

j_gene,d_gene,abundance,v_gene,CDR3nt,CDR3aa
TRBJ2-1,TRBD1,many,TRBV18,TGTGCCAGCTCACCGCGACAGGGGAAGCAAAATGAGCAGTTCTTC,CASSPRQGKQNEQFF
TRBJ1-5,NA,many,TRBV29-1,TGCAGCGTAGCTAGGGGGGGCAATCAGCCCCAGCATTTT,CSVARGGNQPQHF
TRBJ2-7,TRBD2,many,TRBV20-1,TGCAGTGCTAGAGATCCGACTAGCTCCGGTTACGAGCAGTACTTC,CSARDPTSSGYEQYF
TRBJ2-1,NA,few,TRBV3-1,TGTGCCAGCAGCCCACAATATACCCCGGGTCTCCATGAGCAGTTCTTC,CASSPQYTPGLHEQFF
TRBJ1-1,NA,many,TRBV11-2,TGTGCCAGCAGCTCTCTCCTGACAGGAGGATTTGAAGCTTTCTTT,CASSSLLTGGFEAFF
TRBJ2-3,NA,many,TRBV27,TGTGCCAGCCGGGTTGGTCATACGCAGTATTTT,CASRVGHTQYF
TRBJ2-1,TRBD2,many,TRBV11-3,TGTGCCAGCAGCCCCGACGGACTAGCGGGAGCTTCCTTCTCCTACAATGAGCAGTTCTTC,CASSPDGLAGASFSYNEQFF
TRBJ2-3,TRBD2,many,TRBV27,TGTGCCAGCAGTTTAGGGGTGGGAGGGCCGGTAGATACGCAGTATTTT,CASSLGVGGPVDTQYF
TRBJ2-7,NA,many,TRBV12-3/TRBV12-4,TGTGCCAGCAGTGACCATCGATCCGAGCAGTACTTC,CASSDHRSEQYF
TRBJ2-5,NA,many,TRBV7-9,TGTGCCAGCAGCTTAGCGGCCAACCAAGAGACCCAGTACTTC,CASSLAANQETQYF
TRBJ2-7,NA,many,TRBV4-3,TGCGCCAGCAGCCAAGATTGGAGCTCCTACGAGCAGTACTTC,CASSQDWSSYEQYF
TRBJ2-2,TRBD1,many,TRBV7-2,TGTGCCAGCAGACCCCCAGGGGGAAACACCGGGGAGCTGTTTTTT,CASRPPGGNTGELFF
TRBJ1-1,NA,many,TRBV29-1,TGCAGCGTTGAGGACCGATGGGACCGCACTGAAGCTTTCTTT,CSVEDRWDRTEAFF
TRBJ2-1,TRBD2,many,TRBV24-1,TGTGCCACCAGGGCAGGAGCGGGAGACTACAATGAGCAGTTCTTC,CATRAGAGDYNEQFF
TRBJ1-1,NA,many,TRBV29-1,TGCAGCGTTGGACATACGAACACTGAAGCTTTCTTT,CSVGHTNTEAFF
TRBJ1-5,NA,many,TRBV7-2,TGTGCCAGCAGCTTACTCGGGGGCAGGAGCCAGCCCCAGCATTTT,CASSLLGGRSQPQHF
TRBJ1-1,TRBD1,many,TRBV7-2,TGTGCCAGCAGCTTAGATGCGGGACAGGGGAACACTGAAGCTTTCTTT,CASSLDAGQGNTEAFF
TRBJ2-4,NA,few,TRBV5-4,TGTGCCAGCAGCCTGGGCCACGGACGCATAGCCAAAAACATTCAGTACTTC,CASSLGHGRIAKNIQYF
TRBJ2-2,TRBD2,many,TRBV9,TGTGCCAGCAGCTTTCGGGGGGCGAACACCGGGGAGCTGTTTTTT,CASSFRGANTGELFF